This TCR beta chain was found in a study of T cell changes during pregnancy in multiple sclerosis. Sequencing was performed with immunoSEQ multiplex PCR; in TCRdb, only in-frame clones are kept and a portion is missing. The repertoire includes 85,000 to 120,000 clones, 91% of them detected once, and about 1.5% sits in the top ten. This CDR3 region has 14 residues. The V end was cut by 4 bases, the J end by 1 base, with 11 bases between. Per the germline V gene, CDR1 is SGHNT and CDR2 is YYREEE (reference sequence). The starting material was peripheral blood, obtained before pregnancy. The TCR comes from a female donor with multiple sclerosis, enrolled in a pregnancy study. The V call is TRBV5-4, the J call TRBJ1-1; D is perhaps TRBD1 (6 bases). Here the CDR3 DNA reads TGTGCCAGCAGCCCACTGACAGGGAACACTGAAGCTTTCTTT. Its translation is CASSPLTGNTEAFF.